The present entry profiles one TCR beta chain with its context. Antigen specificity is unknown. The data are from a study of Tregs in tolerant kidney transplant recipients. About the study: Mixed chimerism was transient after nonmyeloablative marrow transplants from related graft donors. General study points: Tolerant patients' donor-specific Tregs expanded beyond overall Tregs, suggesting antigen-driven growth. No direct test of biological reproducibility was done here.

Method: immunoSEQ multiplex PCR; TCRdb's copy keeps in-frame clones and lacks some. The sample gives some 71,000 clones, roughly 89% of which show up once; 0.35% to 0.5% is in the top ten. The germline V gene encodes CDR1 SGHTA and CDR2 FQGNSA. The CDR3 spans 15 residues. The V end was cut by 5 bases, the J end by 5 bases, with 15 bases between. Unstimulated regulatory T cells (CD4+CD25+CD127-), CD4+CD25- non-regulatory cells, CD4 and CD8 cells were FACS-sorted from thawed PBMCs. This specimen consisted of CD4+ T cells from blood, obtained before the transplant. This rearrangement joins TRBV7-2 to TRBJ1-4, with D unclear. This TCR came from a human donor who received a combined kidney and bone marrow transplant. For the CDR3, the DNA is TGTGCCAGCAGCCTCATGCAGGCTTCGAATGAAAAACTGTTTTTT. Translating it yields CASSLMQASNEKLFF.